The present TCR beta chain was sequenced within a study of cytomegalovirus exposure and HLA in healthy donors. Study observations and caveats: In a later analysis, TCR beta V- and J-gene trimming was associated with a missense DCLRE1C variant. CMV serostatus was the sole immune exposure data available. Fewer than 20,000 TCR beta sequences were associated with HLA alleles at 0.05 false discovery rate in a later analysis.

V was shortened by 2 bases and J by 8 bases, with 15 bases between the two germline ends. The germline gives CDR1 SGHVS, CDR2 FNYEAQ. The CDR3 is 15 residues long. Primers for the PCR totalled 60 Vbeta and 13 Jbeta. Produced via immunoSEQ multiplex PCR; TCRdb's table is partial and in-frame only. Among around 97,000 clones listed, around 65% were seen once. This clone was counted only a few times. Its target is unknown. Other DNA sequences in the sample encode the same CDR3. The clonotype comes from a woman aged 45-65 years in good health and CMV-seronegative. Sequencing was performed on PBMCs. The chain joins TRBV7-6 to TRBJ1-4; a possible D gene is TRBD1 (5 bases). CDR3 sequence reads: CASSLFTGVEEKLFF. The CDR3 nucleotides read TGTGCCAGCAGCTTATTCACGGGGGTGGAGGAAAAACTGTTTTTT.